One T cell receptor (beta chain) is described in this entry. The sample comes from a study of T cells in Graves' hyperthyroidism and ophthalmopathy. With duration under 3 months, ophthalmopathy was active: Clinical Activity Score at least 3, NOSPECS at least 4. Using RNA transcripts as the source, TCR beta CDR3 regions were amplified. HTBI primers were employed in a first-round RT-PCR of the TCR CDR3. In TCRdb, the multiplex PCR reads were re-called with MiXCR into one record per CDR3 protein. The sample has approximately 58,000 distinct CDR3 sequences; just under 50% are singletons. What was sequenced was blood. The receptor's source is a woman aged 25 to 39 with Graves' ophthalmopathy.

For the CDR3, the DNA is TGTGCCAGCAGTGGCGTCGGGGCGGGGTGCTACACCTTC. Encoded protein: CASSGVGAGCYTF. The J gene is TRBJ1-2, the V gene TRBV6-5; D possibly corresponds to TRBD1 (5 bases). Trimming removed 5 bases at V and 9 bases at J, with 16 bases between. This CDR3 has 13 amino acids. Germline CDR1 MNHEY, CDR2 SVGAGI.